The 20 T cell receptor beta chains given below trace back to one sample, sequenced in a study of cytomegalovirus exposure and HLA in healthy donors. The PCR used 60 Vbeta and 13 Jbeta primers. Assay used: immunoSEQ multiplex PCR; TCRdb lists only in-frame clones, some missing. The listing contains approximately 58,000 clones. Sequencing was performed on PBMCs. The source of these receptors is a man aged 18 to 30 in good health and CMV-seropositive.

The chain combines TRBV29-1 with TRBJ2-5, with 9 bases aligning to TRBD1. The assigned J gene may be wrong: the sequence end matches TRBJ2-7 better. Germline CDR1 reads SQVTM; CDR2 reads ANQGSEA. The CDR3 sequence is 13 residues long. Here the CDR3 reads CSVVGTGIYEQYF. For the CDR3, the DNA is TGCAGCGTCGTGGGGACAGGGATCTACGAGCAGTACTTC.

The J gene is TRBJ1-1, the V gene TRBV30; no definite D call. The length of the CDR3 is 14 residues. V was pared by 1 base and J by 1 base, with 10 bases between. From germline, CDR1 is GTSNPN and CDR2 SVGIG (reference sequence). In DNA form, the CDR3 reads TGTGCCTGGAGTGACTATAGTTCGAACACTGAAGCTTTCTTT. Residues: CAWSDYSSNTEAFF.

The V call is TRBV5-6, the J call TRBJ2-3; 8 nucleotides agree with TRBD2. The trim removed 0 bases at V and 2 bases at J, leaving 8 bases unmatched. The CDR3 is made up of 17 amino acids. Germline CDR1 SGHDT, CDR2 YYEEEE. The CDR3 sequence is CASSLVTSGDYTDTQYF. The CDR3 DNA is TGTGCCAGCAGCTTGGTTACTAGCGGTGATTACACAGATACGCAGTATTTT.

The V and J genes are TRBV7-8 and TRBJ1-1; TRBD1 might be the D (5 bases). The V gene lost 0 bases and the J gene lost 0 bases, with 14 bases spanning the gap. The CDR3 contains 17 residues. Germline V gene lookup returns CDR1 SGHVS and CDR2 FQNEAQ. CDR3 region: CASSLARGGEVNTEAFF. The CDR3 DNA is TGTGCCAGCAGCTTAGCGCGGGGAGGGGAAGTGAACACTGAAGCTTTCTTT.

The chain couples TRBV21-1 to TRBJ1-2; TRBD1, the D gene given by the table, was not confirmed from the DNA. TRBV21-1 is described as a pseudogene. The CDR3 has 17 residues. The CDR3 nucleotides read TGTGCCAGCAGGCTGGGATACCGGACAGGCGTGGGCTATGGCTACACCTTC. It specifies CASRLGYRTGVGYGYTF.

In DNA form, the CDR3 reads TGTGCCAGCAGTACAGGGGGTTTAGCCAAAAACATTCAGTACTTC. It codes for CASSTGGLAKNIQYF. The chain has TRBV28 and TRBJ2-4; 8 bases match TRBD1. The CDR3 covers 15 residues. Germline CDR1 reads MDHEN; CDR2 reads SYDVKM. Losses at the gene ends were 5 bases for V and 0 bases for J; bases not matched to a gene: 3.

V gene TRBV27 combines with J gene TRBJ2-7; D gene unclear. The V gene lost 6 bases and the J gene lost 5 bases, with 8 bases spanning the gap. The germline V gene encodes CDR1 MNHEY and CDR2 SMNVEV (reference sequence). This CDR3 has 11 amino acids. This CDR3 is CASRGPNEQYF. CDR3 bases: TGTGCCAGCAGGGGCCCCAACGAGCAGTACTTC.

The chain has TRBV13 and TRBJ2-1, with a weak D call TRBD1 (5 bases). CDR3 length: 16 residues. Germline CDR1 reads PRHDT; CDR2 reads FYEKMQ (reference sequence). The germline V and J ends were trimmed by 1 base and 2 bases, with 12 bases remaining between them. The CDR3 sequence is CASSLEVGDPYNEQFF. CDR3 nucleotide sequence: TGTGCCAGCAGCTTAGAGGTAGGGGATCCCTACAATGAGCAGTTCTTC.

The chain joins TRBV5-1 to TRBJ2-3; 9 nucleotides line up with TRBD1. Germline CDR1 reads SGHRS; CDR2 reads YFSETQ. The V and J ends lost 4 bases and 4 bases, in that order; junction bases with no gene match: 4. The CDR3 runs 14 residues. The CDR3 coding sequence is TGCGCCAGCAGCGGGACAGGGACGGCAGATACGCAGTATTTT. Its protein is CASSGTGTADTQYF.

This clone is medium-sized (0.01 to 0.1%) by frequency. Written as DNA, the CDR3 is TGTGCCAGCAGCCGGACTGATTTTAGCACAGATACGCAGTATTTT. It is translated as CASSRTDFSTDTQYF. V and J are TRBV11-1 and TRBJ2-3; perhaps TRBD2 as D (5 bases). Trimming cost V 5 bases and J 0 bases, with 12 bases left between them. The germline CDR1 and CDR2 sequences are SGHAT and FQDESV (reference sequence). There are 15 residues in the CDR3.

V is TRBV28 and J is TRBJ1-2; 7 bases fit TRBD1. Germline CDR1 and CDR2: MDHEN and SYDVKM. Trimming cost V 4 bases and J 7 bases; bases outside gene matches: 6. The CDR3 covers 13 residues. The CDR3: CASSSGTDFGYTF. In nucleotides, the CDR3 is TGTGCCAGCAGTTCCGGGACAGATTTTGGCTACACCTTC.

V and J are TRBV6-5 and TRBJ2-6, with no clear D. CDR1 and CDR2 from the germline V gene are MNHEY and SVGAGI. CDR3 length: 15 residues. The V gene lost 4 bases and the J gene lost 1 base, with 8 bases spanning the gap. In DNA, the CDR3 is TGTGCCAGCAGTTCCCGTTCGTCTGGGGCCAACGTCCTGACTTTC. Its translation is CASSSRSSGANVLTF.

The rearrangement joins TRBV5-1 to TRBJ2-5, with TRBD2 matching 7 bases. CDR1 is SGHRS, CDR2 YFSETQ, per germline. CDR3 length: 13 residues. The trim removed 5 bases at V and 5 bases at J, leaving 6 bases unmatched. CDR3 in amino acids: CASREGAGETQYF. As DNA, the CDR3 is TGCGCCAGCAGGGAGGGAGCGGGGGAGACCCAGTACTTC.

The chain links TRBV5-1 to TRBJ2-5; 8 bases match TRBD1. The germline V gene encodes CDR1 SGHRS and CDR2 YFSETQ. Trimming took 3 bases from V and 5 from J; bases not matched to a gene: 12. There are 16 residues in the CDR3. The CDR3, as DNA: TGCGCCAGCAGCTCCCAGTCCTCCAGGACAGGGGAGACCCAGTACTTC. Protein product: CASSSQSSRTGETQYF.

The rearrangement joins TRBV5-1 to TRBJ2-1, with TRBD2 identical over 14 bases. J was trimmed by 5 bases and V by 0 bases; bases with no gene match: 13. CDR1 and CDR2 from the germline V gene are SGHRS and YFSETQ. The CDR3 spans 20 residues. The CDR3 loop is CASSLAGLAGGEGGDNEQFF. CDR3 DNA: TGCGCCAGCAGCTTGGCCGGACTAGCGGGAGGTGAGGGGGGGGACAATGAGCAGTTCTTC. Based on the CDR3 plus reference TRBV5-1 and TRBJ2-1, the full variable domain is KAGVTQTPRYLIKTRGQQVTLSCSPISGHRSVSWYQQTPGQGLQFLFEYFSETQRNKGNFPGRFSGRQFSNSRSEMNVSTLELGDSALYLCASSLAGLAGGEGGDNEQFFGPGTRLTVL.

This rearrangement joins TRBV9 to TRBJ1-2; no clear D gene. The V gene's germline CDR1 is SGDLS and CDR2 YYNGEE. Trimming took off 4 bases at V and 6 bases at J, with 4 bases between the two ends. The CDR3 is 10 amino acids. The CDR3: CASSSDGYTF. The CDR3 DNA sequence: TGTGCCAGCAGCTCCGATGGCTACACCTTC.

This chain joins TRBV5-4 and TRBJ1-3; 8 positions agree with TRBD1. Trimming cost V 2 bases and J 4 bases; bases outside gene matches: 5. CDR1 is SGHNT and CDR2 is YYREEE in the germline V gene (reference sequence). The CDR3 sequence is 15 residues long. The CDR3 region has the DNA TGTGCCAGCAGCTTTCAGGGGGCGCCAGGAAACACCATATATTTT. As protein: CASSFQGAPGNTIYF.

V usage is TRBV11-3 and J usage is TRBJ1-1; no definite D call. This CDR3 spans 13 amino acids. Trimming left V 3 bases short and J 6 bases short, with 11 bases between. CDR1 and CDR2 from the germline V gene are SGHNT and YENEEA. Here the CDR3 DNA reads TGTGCCAGCAGCTTTCGAGGGTTTTCTGAAGCTTTCTTT. Protein product: CASSFRGFSEAFF.

The gene calls are TRBV7-6 and TRBJ2-3; possible D gene TRBD1, 6 bases. This CDR3 is 15 amino acids long. V lost 4 bases to trimming and J lost 2 bases, with 13 bases between them. Germline V gives CDR1 SGHVS, CDR2 FNYEAQ. The CDR3 spells CASSSLQGATDTQYF. CDR3 sequence (DNA): TGTGCCAGCAGCTCTCTACAGGGAGCCACAGATACGCAGTATTTT. Full variable domain (outside the CDR3, taken from reference TRBV7-6 and TRBJ2-3): GAGVSQSPRYKVTKRGQDVALRCDPISGHVSLYWYRQALGQGPEFLTYFNYEAQQDKSGLPNDRFSAERPEGSISTLTIQRTEQRDSAMYRCASSSLQGATDTQYFGPGTRLTVL.

The CDR3 region is CASSEVRGQRNTIYF. In DNA, the CDR3 is TGTGCCAGCAGTGAAGTCAGGGGGCAGAGAAACACCATATATTTT. This chain uses TRBV6-1 with TRBJ1-3, with TRBD1 identical over 8 bases. Germline assignment: CDR1 MNHNS and CDR2 SASEGT. The CDR3 runs to 15 residues. The V gene end was trimmed by 1 base and the J gene end by 5 bases; junction bases not matched to a gene: 4.